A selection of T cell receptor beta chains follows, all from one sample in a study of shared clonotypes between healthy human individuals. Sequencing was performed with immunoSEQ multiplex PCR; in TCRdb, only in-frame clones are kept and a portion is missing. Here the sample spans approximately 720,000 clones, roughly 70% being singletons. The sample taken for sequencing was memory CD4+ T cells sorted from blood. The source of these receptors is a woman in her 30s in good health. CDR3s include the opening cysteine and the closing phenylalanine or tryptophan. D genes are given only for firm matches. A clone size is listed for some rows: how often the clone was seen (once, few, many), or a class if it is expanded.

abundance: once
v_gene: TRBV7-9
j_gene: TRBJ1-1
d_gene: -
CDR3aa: CASRPTTANTEAFF
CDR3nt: TGTGCCAGCAGACCCACGACGGCGAACACTGAAGCTTTCTTT

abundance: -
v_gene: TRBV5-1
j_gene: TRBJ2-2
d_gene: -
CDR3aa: CASSFTGGRDTGELFF
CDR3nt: TGCGCCAGCAGCTTTACCGGGGGCCGGGACACCGGGGAGCTGTTTTTT

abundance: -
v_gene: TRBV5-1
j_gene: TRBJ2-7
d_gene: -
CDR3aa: CASSRTGGGGYEQYF
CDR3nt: TGCGCCAGTTCCAGGACAGGCGGAGGGGGGTACGAGCAGTACTTC

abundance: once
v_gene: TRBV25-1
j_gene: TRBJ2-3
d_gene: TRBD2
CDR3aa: CASSEALAGVGDTQYF
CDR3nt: TGTGCCAGCAGTGAAGCCCTAGCGGGAGTAGGGGATACGCAGTATTTT

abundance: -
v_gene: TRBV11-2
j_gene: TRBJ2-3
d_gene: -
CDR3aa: CASSPIGDTQYF
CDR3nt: TGTGCCAGCAGCCCTATAGGAGATACGCAGTATTTT

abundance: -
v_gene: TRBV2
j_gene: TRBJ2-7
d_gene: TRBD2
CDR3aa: CASSAGLAGYEQYF
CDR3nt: TGTGCCAGCAGTGCGGGACTAGCGGGATACGAGCAGTACTTC

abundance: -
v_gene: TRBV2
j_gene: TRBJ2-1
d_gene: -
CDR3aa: CASSVDSYNEQFF
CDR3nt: TGTGCCAGCAGTGTAGACTCTTACAATGAGCAGTTCTTC

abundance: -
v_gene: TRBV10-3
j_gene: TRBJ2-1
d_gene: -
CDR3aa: CAIRESDSVGTEQFF
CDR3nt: TGTGCCATCAGGGAGTCAGACTCTGTGGGGACTGAGCAGTTCTTC

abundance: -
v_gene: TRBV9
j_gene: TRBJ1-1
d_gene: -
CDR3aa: CASSPSWGDTEAFF
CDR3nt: TGTGCCAGCAGCCCTAGTTGGGGGGACACTGAAGCTTTCTTT

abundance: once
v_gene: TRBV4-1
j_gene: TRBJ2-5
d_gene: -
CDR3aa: CASSQVLQIETQYF
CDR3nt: TGCGCCAGCAGCCAAGTTTTACAGATTGAGACCCAGTACTTC

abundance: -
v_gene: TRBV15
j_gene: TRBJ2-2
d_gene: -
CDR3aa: CATSRDQFPGSPGELFF
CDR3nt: TGTGCCACCAGCAGAGATCAGTTTCCCGGGTCTCCCGGGGAGCTGTTTTTT

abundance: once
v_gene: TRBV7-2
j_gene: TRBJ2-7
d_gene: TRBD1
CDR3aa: CASSFRDRAHEQYF
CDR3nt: TGTGCCAGCAGCTTCCGGGACAGGGCCCACGAGCAGTACTTC

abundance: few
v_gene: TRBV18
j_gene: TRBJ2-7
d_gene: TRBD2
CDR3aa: CASSPSGTSGSYEQYF
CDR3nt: TGTGCCAGCTCACCGTCCGGGACTAGCGGCTCCTACGAGCAGTACTTC

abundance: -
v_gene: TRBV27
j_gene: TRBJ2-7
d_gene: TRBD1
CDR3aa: CASSFRMGIDRGSRYEQYF
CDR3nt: TGTGCCAGCAGTTTCCGAATGGGAATTGACAGGGGCTCCCGCTACGAGCAGTACTTC

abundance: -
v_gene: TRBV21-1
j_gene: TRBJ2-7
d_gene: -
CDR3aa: CAISTGGAKAEQYF
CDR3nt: TGTGCCATCAGCACAGGGGGCGCGAAAGCCGAGCAGTACTTC

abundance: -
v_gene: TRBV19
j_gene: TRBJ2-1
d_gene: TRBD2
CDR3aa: CASRPLGLAGGLEQFF
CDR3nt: TGTGCCAGTAGGCCCCTGGGACTAGCGGGAGGTTTGGAGCAGTTCTTC

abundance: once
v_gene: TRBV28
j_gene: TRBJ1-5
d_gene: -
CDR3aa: CASSRQQNQPQHF
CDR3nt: TGTGCCAGCAGTCGGCAGCAAAATCAGCCCCAGCATTTT

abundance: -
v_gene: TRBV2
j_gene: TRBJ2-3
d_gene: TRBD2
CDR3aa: CASSLLAGVPDTQYF
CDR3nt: TGTGCCAGCAGTCTGCTAGCGGGAGTGCCAGATACGCAGTATTTT

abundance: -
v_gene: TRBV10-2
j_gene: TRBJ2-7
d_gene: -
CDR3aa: CASGSHLGTSNEQYF
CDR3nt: TGCGCCAGCGGATCACACCTCGGGACCTCTAACGAGCAGTACTTC

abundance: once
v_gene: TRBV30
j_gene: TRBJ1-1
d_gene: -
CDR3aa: CAWTGRANTEAFF
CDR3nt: TGTGCCTGGACCGGACGGGCGAACACTGAAGCTTTCTTT

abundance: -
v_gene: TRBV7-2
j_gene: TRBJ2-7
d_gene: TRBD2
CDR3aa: CASSLAGGPVEQYF
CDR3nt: TGTGCCAGCAGCTTAGCGGGAGGGCCGGTCGAGCAGTACTTC

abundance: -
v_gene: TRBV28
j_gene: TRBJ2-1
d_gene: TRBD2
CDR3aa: CASRKGLAGDYTYNEQFF
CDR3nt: TGTGCCAGCAGGAAGGGACTAGCGGGGGACTACACCTACAATGAGCAGTTCTTC

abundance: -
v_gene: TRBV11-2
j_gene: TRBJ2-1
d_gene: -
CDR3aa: CASSLDRNEQFF
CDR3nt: TGTGCCAGCAGCTTAGATCGCAATGAGCAGTTCTTC

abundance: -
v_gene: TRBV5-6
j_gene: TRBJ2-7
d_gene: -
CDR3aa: CASSYEVYEQYF
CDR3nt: TGTGCCAGCAGCTACGAGGTCTACGAGCAGTACTTC

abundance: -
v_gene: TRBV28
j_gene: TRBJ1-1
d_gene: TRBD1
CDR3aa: CASSLYRGDEAFF
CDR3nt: TGTGCCAGCAGTTTATACAGGGGGGATGAAGCTTTCTTT

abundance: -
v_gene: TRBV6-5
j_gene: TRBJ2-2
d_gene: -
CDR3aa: CASSQQALGSGELFF
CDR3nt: TGTGCCAGCAGCCAGCAGGCGTTGGGCTCCGGGGAGCTGTTTTTT

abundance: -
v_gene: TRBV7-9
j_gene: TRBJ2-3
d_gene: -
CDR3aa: CASSFPTDTQYF
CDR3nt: TGTGCCAGCAGCTTTCCTACAGATACGCAGTATTTT

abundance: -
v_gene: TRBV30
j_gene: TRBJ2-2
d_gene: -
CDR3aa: CAWNPSSGWNTGELFF
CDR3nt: TGTGCCTGGAATCCGTCCAGCGGTTGGAACACCGGGGAGCTGTTTTTT

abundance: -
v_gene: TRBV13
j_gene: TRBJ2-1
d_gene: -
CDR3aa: CASSFLTLNDEQFF
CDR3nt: TGTGCCAGCAGCTTCCTAACACTAAACGATGAGCAGTTCTTC

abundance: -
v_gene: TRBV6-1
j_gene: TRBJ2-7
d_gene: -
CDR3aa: CASTRSSYEQYF
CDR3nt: TGTGCCAGCACGCGTAGCTCCTACGAGCAGTACTTC

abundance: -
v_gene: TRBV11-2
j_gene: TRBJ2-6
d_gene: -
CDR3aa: CASRGIRKGQSSGANVLTF
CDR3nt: TGTGCCAGCAGGGGGATTCGAAAGGGACAATCCTCTGGGGCCAACGTCCTGACTTTC

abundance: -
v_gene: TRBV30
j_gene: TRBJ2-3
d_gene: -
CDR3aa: CAWNRDGADTQYF
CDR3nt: TGTGCCTGGAACAGGGACGGGGCAGATACGCAGTATTTT

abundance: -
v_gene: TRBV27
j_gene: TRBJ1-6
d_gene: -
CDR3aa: CASSKGISPLHF
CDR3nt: TGTGCCAGCAGTAAGGGGATATCACCCCTCCACTTT

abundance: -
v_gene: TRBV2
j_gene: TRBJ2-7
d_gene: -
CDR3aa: CASSESQISYEQYF
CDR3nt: TGTGCCAGCAGTGAAAGTCAGATCTCCTACGAGCAGTACTTC

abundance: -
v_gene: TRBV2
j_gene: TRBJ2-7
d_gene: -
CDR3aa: CASSEWLSSYEQYF
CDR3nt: TGTGCCAGCAGTGAATGGCTATCGTCCTACGAGCAGTACTTC

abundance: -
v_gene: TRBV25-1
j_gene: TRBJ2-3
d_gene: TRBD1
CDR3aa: CASSDGQGYTDTQYF
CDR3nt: TGTGCCAGCAGTGATGGACAGGGATACACAGATACGCAGTATTTT

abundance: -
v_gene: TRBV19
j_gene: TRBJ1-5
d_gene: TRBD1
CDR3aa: CASSPTGGRNQPQHF
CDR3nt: TGTGCCAGTAGCCCGACAGGGGGCCGCAATCAGCCCCAGCATTTT

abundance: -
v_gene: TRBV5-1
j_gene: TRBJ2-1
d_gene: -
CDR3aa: CASSLASGTYNEQFF
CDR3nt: TGCGCCAGCAGCTTGGCAAGCGGAACCTACAATGAGCAGTTCTTC

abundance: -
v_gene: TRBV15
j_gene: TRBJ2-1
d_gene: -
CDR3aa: CAARGSSYNEQFF
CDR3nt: TGTGCCGCCCGGGGGAGCTCCTACAATGAGCAGTTCTTC

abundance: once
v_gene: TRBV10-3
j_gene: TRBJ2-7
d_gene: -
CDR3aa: CAISDRFYEQYF
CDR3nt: TGTGCCATCAGTGACAGGTTCTACGAGCAGTACTTC

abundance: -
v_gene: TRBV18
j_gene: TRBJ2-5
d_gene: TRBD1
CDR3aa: CASSRPGQGATQYF
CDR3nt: TGTGCCAGCTCACGGCCGGGACAGGGGGCGACCCAGTACTTC